The clone carrying this T cell receptor beta chain showed up just a few times. This specimen comes from a study of follicular helper T cells after annual influenza vaccination. Noted time point: 2014-2015 season, pre-vaccination. Vaccine contraindications, substance abuse, HIV/AIDS, active malignancy and active illness excluded donors. The V end was cut by 4 bases, the J end by 5 bases, with 5 bases between. This CDR3 comprises 11 residues. Germline CDR1 is MDHEN and CDR2 is SYDVKM. TCRdb's copy holds only in-frame clones and misses some; the assay was immunoSEQ multiplex PCR. The sample contains about 27,000 clones, roughly 80% of which appear only once.

The sample here was CXCR5+ CD38- circulating T follicular helper cells from blood, taken on the day of influenza vaccination. Subset reported: circulating Tfh, non-naive CD4+CXCR5+PD-1+ (ICOS+CD38+ or ICOS-CD38-). The TCR sequence derives from an adult who received the influenza vaccine. V is TRBV28 and J is TRBJ1-2; the D is unclear. The CDR3 DNA sequence: TGTGCCAGCAGTTCTCAGTATGGCTACACCTTC. It codes for CASSSQYGYTF.